This entry describes one TCR beta chain. TCRdb fed the PCR reads into MiXCR, producing one record per CDR3 protein. The repertoire has roughly 2,400 distinct CDR3 sequences, roughly two thirds of them found once; the top ten carry 23%. The data belong to a study of CD4 and CD8 cells across lung adenocarcinoma regions. CDR3 length: 12 amino acids. Losses at the gene ends were 7 bases for V and 10 bases for J; bases not matched to a gene: 7. The germline V gene encodes CDR1 MNHNS and CDR2 SASEGT. Source material: CD4+ T cells from the center of a lung tumor. The rearrangement links TRBV6-1 to TRBJ2-1, with TRBD1 matching over 7 bases. The sequence was collected from a female donor with lung adenocarcinoma. The CD4 and CD8 labels of this study may be unreliable. CDR3 in DNA: TGTGCCAGCACCGACAGGGTGTACGAGCAGTTCTTC. This translates into CASTDRVYEQFF.